Listed below are T cell receptor beta chains from one sample, sequenced in a study of control samples from healthy donors and cancer patients. Produced via immunoSEQ multiplex PCR; TCRdb's table is partial and in-frame only. The sample contains about 63,000 clones, about 90% of which appear only once. The specimen was PBMCs. The receptors shown here come from a woman aged 60 to 75 with lung cancer. CDR3s include the opening cysteine and the closing phenylalanine or tryptophan. The D gene is left open where the match is weak. Size is omitted from some rows. Given values are once, few, many or a class for expanded clones.

J gene | clone size | D gene | CDR3 length | V gene | CDR3 protein | CDR3 DNA
TRBJ1-5 | NA | NA | 16 | TRBV24-1 | CATSDAGLYSNQPQHF | TGTGCCACCAGTGACGCCGGACTGTATAGCAATCAGCCCCAGCATTTT
TRBJ2-1 | NA | NA | 15 | TRBV5-4 | CASSFRQGSYNEQFF | TGTGCCAGCAGCTTTAGGCAGGGCTCCTACAATGAGCAGTTCTTC
TRBJ2-1 | NA | TRBD1 | 14 | TRBV18 | CASSLTGGFNEQFF | TGTGCCAGCTCACTGACAGGGGGCTTTAATGAGCAGTTCTTC
TRBJ1-2 | NA | NA | 12 | TRBV19 | CASSMEIYGYTF | TGTGCCAGTAGTATGGAAATCTATGGCTACACCTTC
TRBJ2-7 | NA | NA | 14 | TRBV13 | CASSLGASYYEQYF | TGTGCCAGCAGCTTAGGGGCAAGTTACTACGAGCAGTACTTC
TRBJ1-3 | once | NA | 14 | TRBV27 | CASSLTDSGNTIYF | TGTGCCAGCAGTTTGACAGACTCTGGAAACACCATATATTTT
TRBJ2-7 | NA | NA | 14 | TRBV18 | CASSPPQGTYEQYF | TGTGCCAGCTCACCTCCTCAGGGCACCTACGAGCAGTACTTC
TRBJ2-3 | NA | NA | 11 | TRBV6-5 | CASSPADTQYF | TGTGCCAGCAGTCCCGCAGATACGCAGTATTTT
TRBJ2-7 | NA | TRBD1 | 13 | TRBV3-1/TRBV3-2 | CASSPGQGDKQYF | TGTGCCAGCAGCCCGGGACAGGGGGACAAGCAGTACTTC
TRBJ1-4 | NA | NA | 16 | TRBV27 | CASSDRLGPVTGKLFF | TGTGCCAGCAGTGATCGCCTCGGGCCAGTAACCGGAAAACTGTTTTTT
TRBJ2-7 | NA | NA | 13 | TRBV7-9 | CASSYGQANEQYF | TGTGCCAGCAGCTATGGGCAGGCCAATGAGCAGTACTTC
TRBJ2-7 | NA | TRBD1 | 16 | TRBV6-1 | CASSENGAGGDYEQYF | TGTGCCAGCAGTGAAAATGGGGCAGGGGGTGACTACGAGCAGTACTTC
TRBJ2-7 | once | NA | 14 | TRBV20-1 | CSASGLAGTYEQYF | TGCAGTGCTAGTGGGCTAGCCGGTACCTACGAGCAGTACTTC
TRBJ1-1 | NA | NA | 16 | TRBV28 | CASLGGYGSGSTEAFF | TGTGCCAGCCTGGGGGGGTACGGCTCCGGGAGCACTGAAGCTTTCTTT
TRBJ1-3 | NA | NA | 16 | TRBV5-1 | CASSLSSRGFGNTIYF | TGCGCCAGCAGCTTGTCCTCGCGAGGATTCGGAAACACCATATATTTT
TRBJ2-2 | NA | NA | 19 | TRBV5-1 | CASSIVGTSVIANTGELFF | TGCGCCAGCAGCATCGTCGGAACTAGTGTAATCGCGAACACCGGGGAGCTGTTTTTT
TRBJ1-5 | NA | NA | 13 | TRBV10-3 | CAISGGLAQPQHF | TGTGCCATCAGTGGAGGGTTGGCTCAGCCCCAGCATTTT
TRBJ2-5 | NA | NA | 14 | TRBV18 | CASSTSGDQETQYF | TGTGCCAGCTCAACCTCCGGGGACCAAGAGACCCAGTACTTC
TRBJ2-1 | NA | NA | 15 | TRBV7-8 | CASSLMLVSYNEQFF | TGTGCCAGCAGCTTAATGCTGGTGTCCTACAATGAGCAGTTCTTC
TRBJ1-1 | NA | NA | 15 | TRBV2 | CASSEEGGWNTEAFF | TGTGCCAGCAGTGAAGAAGGGGGGTGGAACACTGAAGCTTTCTTT
TRBJ2-7 | NA | NA | 14 | TRBV5-1 | CASSLSGPPDEQYF | TGCGCCAGCAGCTTGTCAGGCCCACCCGACGAGCAGTACTTC
TRBJ1-6 | few | NA | 15 | TRBV10-3 | CAISERLPGNSPLHF | TGTGCCATCAGTGAACGCCTCCCGGGGAATTCACCCCTCCACTTT
TRBJ1-5 | NA | NA | 13 | TRBV19 | CASSAGSNQPQHF | TGTGCCAGTAGTGCGGGTAGCAATCAGCCCCAGCATTTT
TRBJ1-1 | NA | NA | 14 | TRBV11-2 | CASSPGTRYTEAFF | TGTGCCAGCAGCCCTGGGACGCGGTACACTGAAGCTTTCTTT
TRBJ1-6 | NA | NA | 15 | TRBV7-2 | CASSSSRDRNSPLHF | TGTGCCAGCAGCTCTAGCAGGGATCGGAATTCACCCCTCCACTTT
TRBJ2-7 | NA | NA | 16 | TRBV5-1 | CASSGSVAGISYEQYF | TGCGCCAGCAGCGGGTCGGTGGCAGGGATCTCCTACGAGCAGTACTTC
TRBJ2-6 | NA | NA | 15 | TRBV9 | CASSVGNSGANVLTF | TGTGCCAGCAGCGTAGGGAACTCTGGGGCCAACGTCCTGACTTTC
TRBJ1-2 | NA | TRBD1 | 15 | TRBV6-1 | CASSESPQGADGYTF | TGTGCCAGCAGTGAGTCCCCACAGGGGGCAGATGGCTACACCTTC
TRBJ2-3 | NA | NA | 12 | TRBV27 | CASTEEGDTQYF | TGTGCCAGCACCGAAGAGGGAGATACGCAGTATTTT
TRBJ1-1 | NA | NA | 14 | TRBV15 | CATSRDQGPTEAFF | TGTGCCACCAGCAGAGACCAGGGACCGACTGAAGCTTTCTTT
TRBJ2-1 | NA | NA | 11 | TRBV19 | CASFQGHEQFF | TGTGCCAGTTTCCAAGGCCACGAGCAGTTCTTC
TRBJ2-5 | NA | TRBD1 | 15 | TRBV5-1 | CASSEGTGGVETQYF | TGCGCCAGCAGCGAAGGGACAGGGGGCGTCGAGACCCAGTACTTC
TRBJ2-7 | NA | NA | 14 | TRBV12-5 | CASGPPVGTYEQYF | TGTGCTAGTGGTCCTCCAGTGGGTACCTACGAGCAGTACTTC
TRBJ1-1 | NA | NA | 13 | TRBV19 | CASSTIFNTEAFF | TGTGCCAGTAGTACTATCTTTAACACTGAAGCTTTCTTT
TRBJ2-5 | NA | NA | 14 | TRBV25-1 | CASSEPDSRETQYF | TGTGCCAGCAGTGAGCCGGACAGTAGAGAGACCCAGTACTTC
TRBJ1-1 | NA | TRBD1 | 14 | TRBV11-2 | CASSRGQVNTEAFF | TGTGCCAGCAGCAGGGGACAGGTCAACACTGAAGCTTTCTTT
TRBJ2-7 | few | NA | 13 | TRBV6-5 | CASSYKAGNEQYF | TGTGCCAGCAGTTACAAGGCCGGGAACGAGCAGTACTTC
TRBJ2-7 | NA | NA | 13 | TRBV10-2 | CASSAYRENEQYF | TGCGCCAGCAGTGCATACAGGGAAAACGAGCAGTACTTC
TRBJ1-1 | NA | TRBD1 | 15 | TRBV5-4 | CASSRGTGLNTEAFF | TGTGCCAGCAGCCGAGGGACAGGACTCAACACTGAAGCTTTCTTT
TRBJ1-3 | NA | NA | 14 | TRBV5-6 | CASRWGQGGNTIYF | TGTGCCAGCAGGTGGGGCCAAGGCGGAAACACCATATATTTT
TRBJ1-1 | NA | NA | 15 | TRBV5-1 | CASSPAGIRETEAFF | TGCGCCAGCAGCCCCGCGGGGATCAGGGAGACTGAAGCTTTCTTT
TRBJ1-1 | NA | TRBD1 | 14 | TRBV27 | CASRRPGGSPEAFF | TGTGCCAGCAGGAGGCCAGGGGGAAGTCCTGAAGCTTTCTTT
TRBJ1-6 | NA | NA | 13 | TRBV7-9 | CASSFFQGEPLHF | TGTGCCAGCAGCTTTTTTCAGGGAGAGCCCCTCCACTTT
TRBJ1-6 | NA | NA | 15 | TRBV3-1/TRBV3-2 | CASSTDSSYNSPLHF | TGTGCCAGCAGCACCGATAGCTCCTATAATTCACCCCTCCACTTT
TRBJ2-1 | NA | NA | 14 | TRBV5-1 | CASSSEGLVNEQFF | TGCGCCAGCAGCTCGGAGGGCCTCGTCAATGAGCAGTTCTTC
TRBJ2-5 | NA | TRBD2 | 15 | TRBV5-1 | CASSLGTSGQETQYF | TGCGCCAGCAGCTTGGGGACTAGCGGCCAAGAGACCCAGTACTTC
TRBJ2-5 | NA | TRBD1 | 15 | TRBV6-5 | CASSYSNRGTETQYF | TGTGCCAGCAGTTACTCGAACAGGGGGACAGAGACCCAGTACTTC
TRBJ2-3 | NA | TRBD2 | 18 | TRBV3-1/TRBV3-2 | CASRPTLGLAGESDTQYF | TGTGCCAGCAGGCCCACTCTCGGACTAGCGGGAGAGTCAGATACGCAGTATTTT
TRBJ1-5 | NA | TRBD1 | 14 | TRBV29-1 | CSVASGTGDQPQHF | TGCAGCGTTGCCTCGGGGACAGGGGATCAGCCCCAGCATTTT
TRBJ2-3 | NA | TRBD2 | 15 | TRBV15 | CATSRDGSGADTQYF | TGTGCCACCAGCAGAGACGGGAGCGGGGCAGATACGCAGTATTTT
TRBJ1-3 | NA | NA | 16 | TRBV5-1 | CASSLSGPNSGNTIYF | TGCGCCAGCAGTCTCTCAGGGCCGAACTCTGGAAACACCATATATTTT
TRBJ2-6 | few | NA | 16 | TRBV2 | CASRGLGGQNANVLTF | TGTGCCAGCAGGGGACTGGGGGGCCAAAACGCCAACGTCCTGACTTTC
TRBJ2-2 | NA | TRBD2 | 15 | TRBV5-1 | CASNLGGVRTGELFF | TGCGCCAGCAACTTGGGAGGGGTTCGGACCGGGGAGCTGTTTTTT
TRBJ1-2 | NA | NA | 12 | TRBV30 | CAWSQGYYGYTF | TGTGCCTGGAGTCAAGGCTACTATGGCTACACCTTC
TRBJ2-7 | NA | NA | 14 | TRBV5-1 | CASSLSPYVGEQYF | TGCGCCAGCAGCTTATCTCCCTACGTGGGCGAGCAGTACTTC
TRBJ2-7 | NA | NA | 11 | TRBV3-1/TRBV3-2 | CASSLRYEQYF | TGTGCCAGCAGCCTCCGCTACGAGCAGTACTTC
TRBJ1-1 | NA | TRBD1 | 16 | TRBV7-9 | CASSSVYGTGRTEAFF | TGTGCCAGCAGCTCCGTTTACGGGACAGGGAGGACTGAAGCTTTCTTT
TRBJ2-4 | NA | TRBD1 | 15 | TRBV7-8 | CASSNGTGSLAIQYF | TGTGCCAGCAGCAACGGGACAGGGAGCTTAGCCATTCAGTACTTC
TRBJ1-1 | NA | NA | 13 | TRBV6-1 | CASSENTVTEAFF | TGTGCCAGCAGTGAAAATACAGTCACTGAAGCTTTCTTT
TRBJ1-2 | NA | NA | 19 | TRBV4-1 | CASSQSSSGLPSANYGYTF | TGCGCCAGCAGCCAATCCTCCTCGGGCCTCCCCTCGGCTAACTATGGCTACACCTTC